The T cell receptor beta chain under discussion was sequenced for a study of blood T cell repertoires in COVID-19. Across the study: PBMCs, B-cell-depleted T cells, or T cells were the source of the cDNA or gDNA that made up the material.

As for this clone: An end of the junction does not agree with germline; a read error may underlie this.

This CDR3 is built from 14 residues. Germline V gene lookup returns CDR1 SGHKS and CDR2 YYEKEE (reference sequence). Participants were aged roughly 18 to 89 years from about two dozen US areas. Two negative PCRs, clearance, or symptom resolution were required of recovered Cohort 3 donors. In the original workflow: Estimation of nucleated cell counts relied on the amplification of reference gene primers. TCRdb's copy holds only in-frame clones and misses some; the assay was immunoSEQ multiplex PCR. V, J and clone size are taken as reported in that table, and D and trimming were inferred from the DNA itself. The data hold a few hundred thousand clones, with roughly 87% observed a single time.

This TCR came from a woman in her thirties who had recovered from COVID-19. Sequences were obtained from PBMCs or T cells enriched from blood (not recorded which). The chain recombines TRBV5-5 with TRBJ2-2, with no clear D. CDR3 DNA sequence: TGTGCCAGCAGGGAGACCCCGAACGCCGGGGAGCTGTTTTTT. This encodes CASRETPNAGELFF.